This TCR beta chain came from a study of graft-versus-host responses after intestinal transplantation. Overall study context: Isolated intestinal, liver-intestinal, or multivisceral transplants had been given to the recipients. Every transplant recipient was induced with anti-thymocyte globulin, then maintained on tacrolimus and steroids for about 3 years. Study-level points and caveats: Allograft graft-versus-host to host-versus-graft clonal ratios ran high in patients with graft-donor T cell macrochimerism.

With 9 bases clipped from V and 4 bases from J, the junction kept 6 bases outside the gene matches. This CDR3 has 14 residues. Germline assignment: CDR1 MNHNS and CDR2 SASEGT. Sequenced by immunoSEQ multiplex PCR; TCRdb stores in-frame clones only, minus some. The table has roughly 100,000 clones, over 85% seen once; the top ten hold roughly 1.2%. Remarks on this clone: Its target is unknown.

The clonotype originates from a human donor who received an intestinal transplant. The sequences come from unstimulated CD8+ T cells sorted from spleen or lymph node cells, collected before intestinal transplant. V is TRBV6-1 and J is TRBJ2-3, with 11 bases fitting TRBD2. CDR3 bases: TGTGCCAGTTGTAGCGGGGGGGCCTCAGATACGCAGTATTTT. Translating it yields CASCSGGASDTQYF.